This is a list of T cell receptor beta chains from one sample in a study of CD8 T cells in ankylosing spondylitis. TCRdb re-derived calls from the 5' RACE reads in MiXCR, one entry per CDR3 protein. The sample lists some 800,000 distinct CDR3 sequences, 10% to 15% occurring once. Sequenced material: blood, either unsorted or a sorted T cell fraction (not recorded which). Every receptor here comes from a male donor with ankylosing spondylitis. Both conserved end residues are part of each CDR3. A D gene is named only where the DNA matches it firmly. The size of a clone is reported for some rows only, either as once, few or many, or as a class for expanded clones.

v_gene: TRBV5-5; d_gene: .; abundance: few; j_gene: TRBJ2-7; CDR3aa: CASSLGPGVYYEQYF; CDR3nt: TGTGCCAGCAGCTTGGGTCCAGGGGTATACTACGAGCAGTACTTC
v_gene: TRBV5-1; d_gene: .; abundance: few; j_gene: TRBJ2-7; CDR3aa: CASSLWGYYEQYF; CDR3nt: TGCGCCAGCAGCTTGTGGGGCTACTACGAGCAGTACTTC
v_gene: TRBV20-1; d_gene: .; abundance: many; j_gene: TRBJ2-7; CDR3aa: CSARRRGTYEQYF; CDR3nt: TGCAGTGCTAGACGGAGGGGCACCTACGAGCAGTACTTC
v_gene: TRBV7-2; d_gene: .; abundance: few; j_gene: TRBJ2-5; CDR3aa: CASSLVATQETQYF; CDR3nt: TGTGCCAGCAGCTTAGTGGCCACCCAAGAGACCCAGTACTTC
v_gene: TRBV5-1; d_gene: .; abundance: .; j_gene: TRBJ1-2; CDR3aa: CASSAAQGDYGYTF; CDR3nt: TGCGCCAGCAGCGCCGCCCAGGGAGACTATGGCTACACCTTC
v_gene: TRBV6-5; d_gene: .; abundance: .; j_gene: TRBJ1-1; CDR3aa: CASRLRRLADTEAFF; CDR3nt: TGTGCCAGCAGATTACGGCGGCTGGCGGACACTGAAGCTTTCTTT
v_gene: TRBV7-2; d_gene: .; abundance: .; j_gene: TRBJ2-4; CDR3aa: CASSRWHTLGKNIQYF; CDR3nt: TGTGCCAGCAGCAGGTGGCACACCCTAGGCAAAAACATTCAGTACTTC
v_gene: TRBV20-1; d_gene: .; abundance: few; j_gene: TRBJ2-1; CDR3aa: CSVRRGAGDEQFF; CDR3nt: TGCAGTGTCAGAAGGGGGGCTGGGGATGAGCAGTTCTTC
v_gene: TRBV7-2; d_gene: .; abundance: few; j_gene: TRBJ2-7; CDR3aa: CASSLVAGSDYEQYF; CDR3nt: TGTGCCAGCAGCTTAGTTGCAGGGTCGGATTACGAGCAGTACTTC
v_gene: TRBV5-5; d_gene: .; abundance: many; j_gene: TRBJ2-7; CDR3aa: CASSLGLDSTYEQYF; CDR3nt: TGTGCCAGCAGCTTGGGACTGGACAGCACCTACGAGCAGTACTTC
v_gene: TRBV6-1; d_gene: .; abundance: few; j_gene: TRBJ1-5; CDR3aa: CASREGARNQPQHF; CDR3nt: TGTGCCAGCAGGGAGGGAGCCCGCAATCAGCCCCAGCATTTT
v_gene: TRBV5-1; d_gene: .; abundance: .; j_gene: TRBJ2-2; CDR3aa: CASSLAEGGSNTGELFF; CDR3nt: TGCGCCAGCAGCTTGGCCGAGGGGGGCAGTAACACCGGGGAGCTGTTTTTT
v_gene: TRBV24-1; d_gene: .; abundance: .; j_gene: TRBJ2-4; CDR3aa: CATSDYGWELYF; CDR3nt: TGTGCCACCAGTGATTATGGGTGGGAGCTGTACTTC
v_gene: TRBV4-3; d_gene: TRBD2; abundance: .; j_gene: TRBJ2-7; CDR3aa: CASSQGTSGGYEQYF; CDR3nt: TGCGCCAGCAGCCAAGGTACTAGCGGGGGTTACGAGCAGTACTTC
v_gene: TRBV29-1; d_gene: TRBD1; abundance: few; j_gene: TRBJ1-1; CDR3aa: CSVERGTGGEDEAFF; CDR3nt: TGCAGCGTTGAGCGGGGGACAGGGGGCGAAGATGAAGCTTTCTTT
v_gene: TRBV20-1; d_gene: TRBD2; abundance: few; j_gene: TRBJ2-1; CDR3aa: CSASGLAGADNEQFF; CDR3nt: TGCAGTGCTAGTGGTCTAGCGGGAGCCGACAATGAGCAGTTCTTC
v_gene: TRBV20-1; d_gene: TRBD1; abundance: many; j_gene: TRBJ1-2; CDR3aa: CSASPQGGALYGYTF; CDR3nt: TGCAGTGCTAGCCCCCAGGGGGGCGCCCTCTATGGCTACACCTTC
v_gene: TRBV7-2; d_gene: .; abundance: .; j_gene: TRBJ2-7; CDR3aa: CASTYVGVDEQYF; CDR3nt: TGTGCCAGCACCTACGTAGGGGTGGACGAGCAGTACTTC
v_gene: TRBV30; d_gene: .; abundance: .; j_gene: TRBJ2-1; CDR3aa: CAWSVRIEGLSAGEQFF; CDR3nt: TGTGCCTGGAGTGTACGGATTGAAGGACTAAGCGCGGGTGAGCAGTTCTTC
v_gene: TRBV6-1; d_gene: .; abundance: few; j_gene: TRBJ1-4; CDR3aa: CASSRGLKTNEKLFF; CDR3nt: TGTGCCAGCAGTAGAGGACTAAAGACTAATGAAAAACTGTTTTTT
v_gene: TRBV5-5; d_gene: .; abundance: .; j_gene: TRBJ1-4; CDR3aa: CASSRDPLAGEKLFF; CDR3nt: TGTGCCAGCAGCCGTGACCCGCTAGCGGGTGAAAAACTGTTTTTT
v_gene: TRBV4-2; d_gene: .; abundance: .; j_gene: TRBJ2-7; CDR3aa: CASSQDGLVTEQYF; CDR3nt: TGTGCCAGCAGCCAAGATGGTTTGGTTACAGAGCAGTACTTC
v_gene: TRBV5-1; d_gene: .; abundance: many; j_gene: TRBJ2-1; CDR3aa: CASSSDRDKQFF; CDR3nt: TGCGCCAGCAGCTCGGACCGGGACAAGCAGTTCTTC
v_gene: TRBV7-2; d_gene: .; abundance: few; j_gene: TRBJ1-1; CDR3aa: CASSLTREGEAFF; CDR3nt: TGTGCCAGCAGCTTAACCCGGGAGGGTGAAGCTTTCTTT
v_gene: TRBV2; d_gene: TRBD2; abundance: .; j_gene: TRBJ2-5; CDR3aa: CASRKGLPLGGETQYF; CDR3nt: TGTGCCAGCAGGAAGGGCCTACCACTCGGGGGGGAGACCCAGTACTTC
v_gene: TRBV23-1; d_gene: .; abundance: few; j_gene: TRBJ2-5; CDR3aa: CASSRILQAFGETQYF; CDR3nt: TGCGCCAGCAGTCGAATCTTACAGGCGTTCGGCGAGACCCAGTACTTC
v_gene: TRBV25-1; d_gene: TRBD1; abundance: few; j_gene: TRBJ2-2; CDR3aa: CASSARQGVMGTGELFF; CDR3nt: TGTGCCAGCAGTGCACGACAGGGGGTCATGGGGACCGGGGAGCTGTTTTTT
v_gene: TRBV9; d_gene: TRBD2; abundance: .; j_gene: TRBJ2-1; CDR3aa: CASSVSGTSGSWDEQFF; CDR3nt: TGTGCCAGCAGCGTATCCGGGACTAGCGGGAGTTGGGATGAGCAGTTCTTC
v_gene: TRBV6-5; d_gene: .; abundance: few; j_gene: TRBJ2-1; CDR3aa: CASSYRAPSYNEQFF; CDR3nt: TGTGCCAGCAGTTACAGGGCCCCCTCCTACAATGAGCAGTTCTTC
v_gene: TRBV29-1; d_gene: .; abundance: many; j_gene: TRBJ1-5; CDR3aa: CSVEFSYNQPQHF; CDR3nt: TGCAGCGTTGAATTCAGCTACAATCAGCCCCAGCATTTT
v_gene: TRBV7-2; d_gene: TRBD2; abundance: few; j_gene: TRBJ2-1; CDR3aa: CASKTSGLGDEQFF; CDR3nt: TGTGCCAGCAAGACTAGCGGTCTAGGGGATGAGCAGTTCTTC